One sample yielded the 9 T cell receptor beta chains listed below, sequenced in a study of CD8 T cells in Susac syndrome. An amount of RNA that ranged from roughly 0.5 to 1 ug was reverse transcribed with random hexamers. TCRdb analysed the immunoSEQ multiplex PCR reads with MiXCR anew, one entry per CDR3 protein. The sample has 190,000 or so distinct CDR3 sequences, more than 85% seen once. The sample was CD4+ T cells from PBMCs. The receptors shown here come from a human donor with multiple sclerosis.

The chain is built from TRBV3-1 and TRBJ2-4; D possibly corresponds to TRBD2 (6 bases). V lost 3 bases to trimming and J lost 3 bases, with 12 bases between them. This CDR3 comprises 15 residues. CDR1 is LGHDT and CDR2 is YNNKEL in the germline V gene (reference sequence). The CDR3 nucleotides read TGTGCCAGCAGCCATATGGGACTTGGCAAAAACATTCAGTACTTC. Translating it yields CASSHMGLGKNIQYF.

The rearrangement links TRBV30 to TRBJ2-3; D unresolved. The CDR3 loop spans 12 amino acids. CDR1 and CDR2 from the germline V gene are GTSNPN and SVGIG (reference sequence). V was cut by 3 bases and J by 6 bases, with 10 bases left in between. The CDR3 protein is CAWSETRDTQYF. The CDR3 DNA reads TGTGCCTGGAGCGAGACCCGGGATACGCAGTATTTT.

V gene TRBV14 combines with J gene TRBJ1-1, with D uncertain. V lost 3 bases, J lost 1 base, and 9 bases lay in between. The CDR3 runs to 14 residues. Germline loops: CDR1 SGHDN, CDR2 FVKESK. The CDR3 DNA sequence: TGTGCCAGCAGCCACTCCTCAGGGAACACTGAAGCTTTCTTT. Residues: CASSHSSGNTEAFF.

The gene calls are TRBV27 and TRBJ1-6; 7 bases are shared with TRBD1. The junction had 8 bases not matched to a gene; V was cut back by 6 bases and J by 12 bases. The CDR3 spans 13 residues. In germline, CDR1 is MNHEY, CDR2 SMNVEV (reference sequence). The CDR3 nucleotides are TGTGCCAGCAGCTTCCGGGACAGCTTACCCCTCCACTTT. Translated: CASSFRDSLPLHF.

The chain combines TRBV5-1 with TRBJ2-3; 8 nucleotides align to TRBD2. The germline V gene has CDR1 SGHRS and CDR2 YFSETQ. The CDR3 covers 16 residues. Germline trimming cut 5 bases from V and 0 bases from J; bases unmatched to any gene: 8. As DNA, the CDR3 is TGCGCCAGCAGTACCGGACTAGCCACTAGCACAGATACGCAGTATTTT. Protein product: CASSTGLATSTDTQYF. Full variable domain (remainder filled in from reference TRBV5-1 and TRBJ2-3): KAGVTQTPRYLIKTRGQQVTLSCSPISGHRSVSWYQQTPGQGLQFLFEYFSETQRNKGNFPGRFSGRQFSNSRSEMNVSTLELGDSALYLCASSTGLATSTDTQYFGPGTRLTVL.

The J gene is TRBJ1-2, the V gene TRBV4-1; D remains unclear. The CDR3 sequence is 14 residues long. Germline-derived CDR1 and CDR2 are MGHRA and YSYEKL. Trimming removed 1 base at V and 1 base at J, with 7 bases between. The CDR3 loop is CASSQGTDNYGYTF. CDR3 nucleotides: TGCGCCAGCAGCCAAGGGACGGATAACTATGGCTACACCTTC.

As to this clonotype: An end of the junction differs from the germline gene, which may be a read error. The chain uses TRBV29-1 and TRBJ1-4; D gene ambiguous. CDR3 length: 10 amino acids. Germline V gives CDR1 SQVTM, CDR2 ANQGSEA. This CDR3 is CGGANEKLFF. In DNA, the CDR3 is TGTGGTGGGGCTAATGAAAAACTGTTTTTT.

V and J are TRBV7-9 and TRBJ1-4, with 8 bases aligning to TRBD1. The germline CDR1 and CDR2 sequences are SEHNR and FQNEAQ (reference sequence). The J segment lost 8 bases and the V segment lost 7 bases, leaving 3 bases of the junction unmatched. This CDR3 has 12 amino acids. This CDR3 is CASTWTGEKLFF. In nucleotides, the CDR3 is TGTGCCAGCACCTGGACAGGGGAAAAACTGTTTTTT.

The chain carries TRBV20-1 and TRBJ2-7, with D possibly matching TRBD1 (6 bases). The germline CDR1 and CDR2 sequences are DFQATT and SNEGSKA (reference sequence). The V gene lost 7 bases and the J gene lost 1 base, with 14 bases spanning the gap. The CDR3 spans 13 residues. CDR3 bases: TGCAGTGTCTATAGTAGGGGGTCCTACGAGCAGTACTTC. Amino acids: CSVYSRGSYEQYF.